This T cell receptor beta chain was documented in a study of vaccination and CD4 T cells after COVID-19. For the study at large: Investigators drew the post-COVID samples a median 101 days after diagnosis, with a range of 35 to 161.

Each CDR3 protein is one row after TCRdb ran MiXCR on the PCR reads. The data show about 15,000 distinct CDR3 sequences, roughly 71% seen once. Germline CDR1 is MNHNS and CDR2 is SASEGT. The J segment lost 4 bases and the V segment lost 2 bases, leaving 1 base of the junction unmatched. The CDR3 has 15 residues. The starting material was CD4+ T cells from blood, obtained after SARS-CoV-2 vaccination. The clonotype was recovered from a human donor who had recovered from COVID-19. This chain uses TRBV6-1 with TRBJ2-3; 12 nucleotides align to TRBD2. The CDR3 reads CASSELAGGPDTQYF. CDR3 nucleotide sequence: TGTGCCAGCAGTGAACTAGCGGGAGGGCCAGATACGCAGTATTTT.